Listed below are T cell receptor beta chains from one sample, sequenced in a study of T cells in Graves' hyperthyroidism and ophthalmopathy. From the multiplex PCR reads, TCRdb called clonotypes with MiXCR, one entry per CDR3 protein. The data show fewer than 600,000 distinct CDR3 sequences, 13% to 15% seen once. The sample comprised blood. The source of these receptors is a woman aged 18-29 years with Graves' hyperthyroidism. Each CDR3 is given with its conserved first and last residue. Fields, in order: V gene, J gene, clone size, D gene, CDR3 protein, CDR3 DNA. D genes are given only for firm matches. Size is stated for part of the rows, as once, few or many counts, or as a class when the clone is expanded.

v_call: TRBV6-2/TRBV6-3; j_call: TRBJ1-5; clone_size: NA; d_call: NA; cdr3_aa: CASRDGTGGQPQHF; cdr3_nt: TGTGCCAGCAGGGACGGGACGGGGGGTCAGCCCCAGCATTTT
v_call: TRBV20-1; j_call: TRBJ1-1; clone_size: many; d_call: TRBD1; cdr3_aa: CSVTGQGVSAFF; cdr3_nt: TGCAGTGTTACCGGACAGGGGGTCTCAGCTTTCTTT
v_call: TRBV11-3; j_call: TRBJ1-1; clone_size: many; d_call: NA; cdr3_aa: CASSLRGTNTEAFF; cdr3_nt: TGTGCCAGCAGCTTACGGGGAACAAACACTGAAGCTTTCTTT
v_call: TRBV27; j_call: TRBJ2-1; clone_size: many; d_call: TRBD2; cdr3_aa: CASSVTLADASYNEQFF; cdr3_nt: TGTGCCAGCAGTGTAACCCTAGCGGACGCTTCCTACAATGAGCAGTTCTTC
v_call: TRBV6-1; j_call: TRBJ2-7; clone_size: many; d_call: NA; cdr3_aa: CASSLAVTGGPRVTYEQYF; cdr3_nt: TGTGCCAGCAGTTTAGCAGTCACGGGGGGCCCTCGAGTAACCTACGAGCAGTACTTC
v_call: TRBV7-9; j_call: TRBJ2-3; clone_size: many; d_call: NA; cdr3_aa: CASSPLVGDTQYF; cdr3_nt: TGTGCCAGCAGCCCCCTTGTGGGTGATACGCAGTATTTT
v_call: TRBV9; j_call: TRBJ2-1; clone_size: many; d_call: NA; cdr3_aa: CASSVLPSVYNEQFF; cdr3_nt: TGTGCCAGCAGCGTACTCCCCAGCGTTTACAATGAGCAGTTCTTC
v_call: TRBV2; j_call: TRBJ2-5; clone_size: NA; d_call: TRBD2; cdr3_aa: CASSESQAGGKTQYF; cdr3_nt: TGTGCCAGCAGTGAATCCCAAGCGGGAGGGAAGACCCAGTACTTC
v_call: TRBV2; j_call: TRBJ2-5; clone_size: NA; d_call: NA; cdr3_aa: CASSVGHQETQYF; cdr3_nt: TGTGCCAGCAGTGTAGGGCATCAAGAGACCCAGTACTTC
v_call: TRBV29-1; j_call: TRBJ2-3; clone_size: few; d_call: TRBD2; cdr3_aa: CSPDWTSGVADTQYF; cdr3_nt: TGCAGCCCGGACTGGACTAGCGGGGTAGCAGATACGCAGTATTTT
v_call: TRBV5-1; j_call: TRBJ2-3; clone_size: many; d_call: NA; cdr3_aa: CASSVSGTTDTQYF; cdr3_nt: TGCGCCAGCAGCGTAAGCGGGACAACAGATACGCAGTATTTT
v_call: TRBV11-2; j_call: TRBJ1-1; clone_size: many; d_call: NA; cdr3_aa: CASSSVATEAFF; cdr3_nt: TGTGCCAGCAGCTCTGTAGCCACTGAAGCTTTCTTT
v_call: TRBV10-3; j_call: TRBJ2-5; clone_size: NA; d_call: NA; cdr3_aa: CAISEPRGQETQYF; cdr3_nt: TGTGCCATCAGTGAGCCACGGGGTCAAGAGACCCAGTACTTC
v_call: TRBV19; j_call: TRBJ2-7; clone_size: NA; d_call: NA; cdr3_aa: CASTLYYRAHEQYF; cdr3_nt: TGTGCCAGTACCCTATATTACAGGGCCCACGAGCAGTACTTC
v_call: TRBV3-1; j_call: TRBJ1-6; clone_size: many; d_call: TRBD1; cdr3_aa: CASSQGRGRSPLHF; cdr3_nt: TGTGCCAGCAGCCAAGGCAGGGGGCGGTCACCCCTCCACTTT
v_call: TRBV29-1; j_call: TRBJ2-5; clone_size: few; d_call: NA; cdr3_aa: CSAQHRGETQYF; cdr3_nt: TGCAGCGCCCAACATAGGGGAGAGACCCAGTACTTC
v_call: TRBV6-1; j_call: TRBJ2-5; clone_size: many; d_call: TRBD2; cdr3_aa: CASSNGPSGQETQYF; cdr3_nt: TGTGCCAGCAGCAACGGGCCTAGCGGTCAAGAGACCCAGTACTTC
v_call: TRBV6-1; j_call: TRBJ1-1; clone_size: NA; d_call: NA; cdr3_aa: CASKTTVNTEAFF; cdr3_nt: TGTGCCAGCAAGACGACGGTGAACACTGAAGCTTTCTTT
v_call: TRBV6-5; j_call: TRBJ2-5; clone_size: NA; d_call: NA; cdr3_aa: CASITGAEGTQYF; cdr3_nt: TGTGCCAGCATTACGGGGGCGGAAGGGACCCAGTACTTC
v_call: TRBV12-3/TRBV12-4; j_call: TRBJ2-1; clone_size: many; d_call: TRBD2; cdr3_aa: CASQGLAGVEQFF; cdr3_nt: TGTGCCAGCCAGGGGCTAGCGGGAGTTGAGCAGTTCTTC
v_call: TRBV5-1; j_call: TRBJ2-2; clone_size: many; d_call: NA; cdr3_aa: CASRLGTGELFF; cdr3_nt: TGCGCCAGCAGATTAGGGACCGGGGAGCTGTTTTTT
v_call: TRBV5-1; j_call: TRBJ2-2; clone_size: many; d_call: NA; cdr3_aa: CASSRQGTGELFF; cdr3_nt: TGCGCCAGCAGCCGTCAGGGGACCGGGGAGCTGTTTTTT
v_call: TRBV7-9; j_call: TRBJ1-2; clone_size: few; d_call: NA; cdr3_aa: CASSLVGSNYGYTF; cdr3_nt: TGTGCCAGCAGCTTAGTAGGCAGTAACTATGGCTACACCTTC
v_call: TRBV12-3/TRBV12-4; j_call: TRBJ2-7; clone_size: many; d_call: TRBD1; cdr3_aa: CASSQGDRVFSYEQYF; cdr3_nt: TGTGCCAGCAGTCAAGGGGACAGGGTTTTCTCCTACGAGCAGTACTTC
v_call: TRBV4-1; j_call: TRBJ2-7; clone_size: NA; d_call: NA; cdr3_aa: CASSQGTLGTYEQYF; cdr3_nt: TGCGCCAGCAGCCAAGGGACACTAGGGACCTACGAGCAGTACTTC
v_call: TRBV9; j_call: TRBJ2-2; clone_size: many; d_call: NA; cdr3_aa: CASSVSGSNTGELFF; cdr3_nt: TGTGCCAGCAGCGTGTCAGGGAGTAACACCGGGGAGCTGTTTTTT
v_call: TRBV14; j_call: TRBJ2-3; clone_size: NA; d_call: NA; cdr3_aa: CASGKGSTDTQYF; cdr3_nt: TGTGCCTCCGGAAAAGGTTCCACAGATACGCAGTATTTT
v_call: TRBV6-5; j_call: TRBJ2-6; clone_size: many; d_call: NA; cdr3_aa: CASSYIGTSGANVLTF; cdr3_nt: TGTGCCAGCAGTTACATCGGGACCTCTGGGGCCAACGTCCTGACTTTC